This record looks at one TCR beta chain sequence and its context. A much larger clonotype is one base distant, so this may be a read error. This specimen comes from a study of response to subunit inactivated influenza vaccine. TCRdb re-derived calls from the RT-PCR reads in MiXCR, one entry per CDR3 protein. The sample lists 600,000 to 700,000 distinct CDR3 sequences, around 15% occurring once. This CDR3 region has 14 residues. Germline CDR1 reads SEHNR; CDR2 reads FQNEAQ (reference sequence). Sequenced here: PBMCs from blood, sampled around 14 days before vaccination. This clonotype was sampled from a man aged 50-60 years who received an inactivated influenza vaccine. The J gene is TRBJ2-5, the V gene TRBV7-9; no reliable D call. In DNA, the CDR3 is TGTGCCGGCAGCCAGACCCGGGTTGGAGAGACCCAGTACTTC. This encodes CAGSQTRVGETQYF.